Each of the 13 T cell receptor beta chains below was sequenced from the same sample in a study of blood T cell repertoires in COVID-19. Repertoires were generated with immunoSEQ multiplex PCR, while TCRdb's copy carries only in-frame clones and drops some. The data show hundreds of thousands of clones, roughly 89% seen once. Sequenced material: peripheral blood. Receptor source: a woman aged 30 to 39 with active or convalescent COVID-19.

The rearrangement uses TRBV11-2 and TRBJ1-1; D is perhaps TRBD1 (5 bases). The CDR3 runs to 15 residues. The V and J ends lost 1 base and 1 base respectively, with 10 bases between them. Germline CDR1 and CDR2: SGHAT and FQNNGV. CDR3 residues: CASSLARGGNTEAFF. The DNA for the CDR3 is TGTGCCAGCAGCTTAGCAAGGGGCGGGAACACTGAAGCTTTCTTT.

This clone appeared once. The V gene is TRBV16, the J gene TRBJ2-2; D uncertain. CDR3 length equals 13 residues. Germline assignment: CDR1 KGHSY and CDR2 FQNENV. Deletions cut 3 bases from V and 8 bases from J, with 10 bases between. CDR3 sequence (DNA): TGTGCCAGCAGCCATCAGACATCGGGGGAGCTGTTTTTT. As protein: CASSHQTSGELFF.

This chain connects TRBV29-1 to TRBJ1-5; D gene ambiguous. V lost 5 bases and J 3 bases, leaving 14 bases between the germline ends. The CDR3 is 14 amino acids. Germline CDR1 SQVTM, CDR2 ANQGSEA. The DNA for the CDR3 is TGCAGCGTTCCCCCTGACTCTCCCAATCAGCCCCAGCATTTT. The encoded protein is CSVPPDSPNQPQHF.

J is TRBJ1-2 and V is TRBV5-4; 9 bases map to TRBD1. CDR1 and CDR2 (germline): SGHNT, YYREEE (reference sequence). J lost 0 bases, V lost 2 bases, and 5 bases had no gene match. The CDR3 contains 16 residues. The CDR3 reads CASSFPGQGPNYGYTF. CDR3 in DNA: TGTGCCAGCAGCTTTCCGGGACAGGGTCCTAACTATGGCTACACCTTC.

The chain uses TRBV7-8 and TRBJ1-5, with D unresolved. Germline CDR1 and CDR2: SGHVS and FQNEAQ. The germline V and J ends were trimmed by 4 bases and 1 base, with 17 bases remaining between them. The CDR3 spans 17 residues. The CDR3 loop reads CASSSSWDTGSNQPQHF. The DNA for the CDR3 is TGTGCCAGCAGCTCCTCGTGGGATACGGGGAGCAATCAGCCCCAGCATTTT. The full variable domain, completed using reference TRBV7-8 and TRBJ1-5, is GAGVSQSPRYKVAKRGQDVALRCDPISGHVSLFWYQQALGQGPEFLTYFQNEAQLDKSGLPSDRFFAERPEGSVSTLKIQRTQQEDSAVYLCASSSSWDTGSNQPQHFGDGTRLSIL.

The rearrangement uses TRBV27 and TRBJ2-7; possible D gene TRBD2, 6 bases. Trimming shortened V by 8 bases and J by 0 bases, and 14 bases separated the two germline ends. The germline CDR1 and CDR2 sequences are MNHEY and SMNVEV (reference sequence). The CDR3 loop spans 14 amino acids. The CDR3 reads CASGPGTGSYEQYF. In DNA, the CDR3 is TGTGCCAGCGGCCCCGGGACTGGCTCCTACGAGCAGTACTTC.

The chain has TRBV6-1 and TRBJ2-1; TRBD2 aligns across 11 bases. This CDR3 comprises 16 residues. Unmatched junction bases numbered 7, after V lost 4 bases and J lost 5 bases. Germline V lookup: CDR1 MNHNS, CDR2 SASEGT. The CDR3 sequence is CASSVPGLAENNEQFF. The CDR3 coding sequence is TGTGCCAGCAGTGTACCGGGACTAGCGGAAAACAATGAGCAGTTCTTC.

The V and J genes are TRBV5-6 and TRBJ1-2, with 7 bases fitting TRBD1. J gave up 3 bases and V 4 bases, and 9 bases lay outside the gene matches. This CDR3 spans 15 amino acids. Germline values: CDR1 SGHDT, CDR2 YYEEEE. The CDR3 DNA reads as TGTGCCAGCAGCCCAAACCACAGGGGCGACTATGGCTACACCTTC. This sequence encodes CASSPNHRGDYGYTF. Using reference TRBV5-6 and TRBJ1-2 for the parts outside the CDR3, the full variable domain is DAGVTQSPTHLIKTRGQQVTLRCSPKSGHDTVSWYQQALGQGPQFIFQYYEEEERQRGNFPDRFSGHQFPNYSSELNVNALLLGDSALYLCASSPNHRGDYGYTFGSGTRLTVV.

The V gene is TRBV9, the J gene TRBJ1-3, with D unclear. Germline values: CDR1 SGDLS, CDR2 YYNGEE. The V and J ends lost 6 bases and 4 bases respectively, with 11 bases between them. The CDR3 covers 13 residues. CDR3 nucleotide sequence: TGTGCCAGCAACGAGGGTGCCGGAAACACCATATATTTT. This encodes CASNEGAGNTIYF.

This chain uses TRBV27 with TRBJ1-1, with a weak D call TRBD1 (6 bases). CDR1 MNHEY and CDR2 SMNVEV come from the germline V gene (reference sequence). This CDR3 is built from 13 residues. The V end lost 5 bases, the J end lost 6 bases, and 13 bases lay between the germline ends. Here the CDR3 DNA reads TGTGCCAGCAGTCAGGCAGGGGTCGCTGAAGCTTTCTTT. As protein: CASSQAGVAEAFF.

J is TRBJ1-6 and V is TRBV9; D may be TRBD1 (5 bases). In germline, CDR1 is SGDLS, CDR2 YYNGEE. The CDR3 has 16 amino acids. V was shortened by 2 bases and J by 0 bases, with 9 bases between the two germline ends. The CDR3 coding sequence is TGTGCCAGCAGCGTGGGGCTGGGCTCCTATAATTCACCCCTCCACTTT. Protein product: CASSVGLGSYNSPLHF.

This clone has just a few counts. CDR3 in DNA: TGTGCCAGCAGTGGTAGGGGCTATGGCTACACCTTC. Residues: CASSGRGYGYTF. The rearrangement uses TRBV27 and TRBJ1-2; possibly TRBD1 for D (5 bases). V shed 5 bases and J shed 4 bases, with 8 bases lying between them. The CDR3 has 12 residues. The germline V gene encodes CDR1 MNHEY and CDR2 SMNVEV (reference sequence).

The chain carries TRBV30 and TRBJ1-4, with 9 bases fitting TRBD1. In germline, CDR1 is GTSNPN, CDR2 SVGIG (reference sequence). The V segment lost 3 bases and the J segment 2 bases; nucleotides outside the gene matches: 4. This CDR3 has 15 amino acids. The CDR3 nucleotides read TGTGCCTGGAGGGAGGACAGGGGTACTAATGAAAAACTGTTTTTT. Protein sequence: CAWREDRGTNEKLFF.